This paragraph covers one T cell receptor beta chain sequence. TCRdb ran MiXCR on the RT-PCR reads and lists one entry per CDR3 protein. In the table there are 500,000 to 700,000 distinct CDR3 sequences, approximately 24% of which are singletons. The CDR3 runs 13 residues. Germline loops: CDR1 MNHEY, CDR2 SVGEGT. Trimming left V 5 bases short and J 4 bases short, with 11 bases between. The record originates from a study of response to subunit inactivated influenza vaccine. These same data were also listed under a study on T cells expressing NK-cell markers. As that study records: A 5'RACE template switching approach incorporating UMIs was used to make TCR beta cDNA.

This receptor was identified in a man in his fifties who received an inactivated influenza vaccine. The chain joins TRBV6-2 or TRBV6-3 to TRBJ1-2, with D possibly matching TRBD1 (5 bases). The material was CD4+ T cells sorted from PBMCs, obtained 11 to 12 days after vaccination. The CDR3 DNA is TGTGCCAGCAGTCTGGGGGAAATCTATGGCTACACCTTC. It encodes CASSLGEIYGYTF.